The following is a T cell receptor beta chain sequence with its context. Its target is unknown. Germline V gene lookup returns CDR1 SGDLS and CDR2 YYNGEE. Trimming shortened V by 7 bases and J by 5 bases, and 22 bases separated the two germline ends. The length of the CDR3 is 17 residues. Autoimmune disease history or systemic immunosuppression led to patient exclusion. Generated by immunoSEQ multiplex PCR, the TCRdb table keeps only in-frame clones and is missing some. The sample has more than 60,000 clones, about 88% seen once. The data were taken from a study of OX40 agonist ivuxolimab in advanced cancers. Study-wide context: The mean age was approximately 60 years, ranging from about 20 to 79, with 65% to 90% of participants male.

Broader study findings: Among expanded peripheral T cells, antigen specificity went undetermined.

The sequenced sample was CD4+ or CD8+ T cells sorted from blood, obtained in a trial of the OX40 agonist ivuxolimab. The gene calls are TRBV9 and TRBJ2-6; D uncertain. The TCR was taken from an adult with an advanced solid tumor such as melanoma, head and neck, liver or kidney cancer. CDR3 region: CASGLTFKQSRANVLTF. For the CDR3, the DNA is TGTGCCAGCGGATTAACGTTCAAACAAAGTCGGGCCAACGTCCTGACTTTC. The full variable domain, its missing parts supplied by reference TRBV9 and TRBJ2-6, is DSGVTQTPKHLITATGQRVTLRCSPRSGDLSVYWYQQSLDQGLQFLIQYYNGEERAKGNILERFSAQQFPDLHSELNLSSLELGDSALYFCASGLTFKQSRANVLTFGAGSRLTVL.